This record covers a single T cell receptor (beta chain). This specimen comes from a study of blood T cell repertoires in COVID-19. The wider study: There were acute and convalescent COVID-19 samples, and they came from the United States, Italy and Spain. PBMCs, B-cell-depleted T cells, or T cells were the source of the cDNA or gDNA that made up the material.

The germline CDR1 and CDR2 sequences are GTSNPN and SVGIG (reference sequence). Deletions cut 3 bases from V and 0 bases from J, with 15 bases between. The CDR3 totals 16 residues. Per the study methods: Reference gene primer amplification in the assay estimated nucleated cell counts. Measured with immunoSEQ multiplex PCR; TCRdb has only the in-frame clones, and not every one. That table gives V, J and clone size, and the DNA gave D and trimming. The table shows hundreds of thousands of clones, with roughly 80% occurring only once. The sample was peripheral blood. The receptor's source is an elderly woman with active or convalescent COVID-19. J is TRBJ1-3 and V is TRBV30, with D possibly matching TRBD1 (6 bases). This chain's CDR3 is CAWRPRQAFSGNTIYF. For the CDR3, the DNA is TGTGCCTGGAGGCCACGACAGGCTTTCTCTGGAAACACCATATATTTT.